Shown below are 18 T cell receptor beta chains from a single sample sequenced in a study of control samples from healthy donors and cancer patients. Only in-frame clones appear in the TCRdb table, and some are missing; sequencing was by immunoSEQ multiplex PCR. The table lists some 100,000 clones, roughly 91% of them singletons. Sequencing input: blood. The receptors originated from a man aged 25 to 40 in good health.

The chain employs TRBV5-1 and TRBJ2-1; 10 bases agree with TRBD1. CDR1 is SGHRS, CDR2 YFSETQ, per germline. The trim removed 4 bases at V and 7 bases at J, leaving 11 bases unmatched. The CDR3 extends over 16 amino acids. CDR3 protein: CASSPGTGVVSNEQFF. In DNA, the CDR3 is TGCGCCAGCAGCCCCGGGACAGGGGTTGTGTCGAATGAGCAGTTCTTC.

J is TRBJ2-3 and V is TRBV5-4, with 10 bases identical to TRBD2. The CDR3 covers 16 residues. CDR1 and CDR2 from the germline V gene are SGHNT and YYREEE (reference sequence). V lost 1 base and J lost 2; bases outside the gene matches: 4. The CDR3 region has the DNA TGTGCCAGCAGCTTGCAGCGGGGGGGATCCACAGATACGCAGTATTTT. It yields the protein CASSLQRGGSTDTQYF.

The chain couples TRBV5-1 to TRBJ2-5, with 8 bases aligning to TRBD1. This CDR3 is 14 amino acids long. Per germline, CDR1 SGHRS and CDR2 YFSETQ. Germline trimming cut 2 bases from V and 5 bases from J; bases unmatched to any gene: 5. DNA of the CDR3: TGCGCCAGCAGCTTCCGCCAGGGGGCCGAGACCCAGTACTTC. This gives the protein CASSFRQGAETQYF.

The chain couples TRBV6-5 to TRBJ1-2; weak D call: TRBD1 (6 bases). This CDR3 comprises 13 residues. Germline V gives CDR1 MNHEY, CDR2 SVGAGI. The V gene lost 6 bases and the J gene lost 2 bases, with 10 bases spanning the gap. CDR3 residues: CASRATGNYGYTF. The CDR3 DNA follows: TGTGCCAGCAGAGCGACAGGAAACTATGGCTACACCTTC.

CDR3 protein: CASSIDGGGYQPQHF. The DNA for the CDR3 is TGTGCCAGTAGTATAGATGGGGGGGGCTATCAGCCCCAGCATTTT. The gene calls are TRBV19 and TRBJ1-5, with TRBD1 as a possible D gene (6 bases). CDR3 length: 15 amino acids. V was shortened by 0 bases and J by 5 bases, with 11 bases between the two germline ends. Per the germline V gene, CDR1 is LNHDA and CDR2 is SQIVND (reference sequence).

The chain combines TRBV2 with TRBJ1-5; 8 bases line up with TRBD1. Germline values: CDR1 SNHLY, CDR2 FYNNEI. The CDR3 length is 13 residues. The V gene end was trimmed by 6 bases and the J gene end by 7 bases; junction bases not matched to a gene: 5. The CDR3 protein is CASRRQGPQPQHF. The CDR3 nucleotides are TGTGCCAGCAGAAGACAGGGGCCCCAGCCCCAGCATTTT.

The gene calls are TRBV15 and TRBJ1-6; possibly TRBD1 for D (5 bases). CDR1 and CDR2 (germline): LNHNV, YYDKDF (reference sequence). V was trimmed by 1 base and J by 11 bases, leaving 12 bases between them. The CDR3 is made up of 14 amino acids. This chain's CDR3 is CATSRARGGPPLHF. The CDR3 nucleotides are TGTGCCACCAGCAGAGCTCGGGGGGGTCCACCCCTCCACTTT.

This clone turned up a few times. This chain links TRBV5-6 with TRBJ1-6; D gene uncertain. The CDR3 loop spans 15 amino acids. V was trimmed by 3 bases and J by 3 bases, leaving 10 bases between them. In germline, CDR1 is SGHDT, CDR2 YYEEEE. The CDR3 bases are TGTGCCAGCAGCTCCGGGTTCTTCTATAATTCACCCCTCCACTTT. Amino acids: CASSSGFFYNSPLHF. Drawing the rest from reference TRBV5-6 and TRBJ1-6, the complete variable domain is DAGVTQSPTHLIKTRGQQVTLRCSPKSGHDTVSWYQQALGQGPQFIFQYYEEEERQRGNFPDRFSGHQFPNYSSELNVNALLLGDSALYLCASSSGFFYNSPLHFGNGTRLTVT.

The rearrangement joins TRBV12-3 or TRBV12-4 to TRBJ1-1, with D possibly being TRBD1 (5 bases). The CDR3 loop spans 13 amino acids. The ends were cut back, 6 bases at V and 0 bases at J, with 8 bases in the middle. The DNA of the CDR3 is TGTGCCAGCAGAGGGACGCTGAACACTGAAGCTTTCTTT. Its translation is CASRGTLNTEAFF.

The genes are TRBV3-1 (or the pseudogene TRBV3-2) and TRBJ1-4; D gene uncertain. Germline V CDR1 and CDR2: LGHDT, YNNKEL (reference sequence). The length of the CDR3 is 16 residues. The V gene lost 4 bases and the J gene lost 7 bases, with 19 bases spanning the gap. CDR3 amino acids: CASSLRPGQGFEKLFF. CDR3 sequence (DNA): TGTGCCAGCAGCCTCAGGCCGGGTCAAGGGTTTGAAAAACTGTTTTTT.

This clone appeared a single time. This sequence joins TRBV5-4 and TRBJ2-1; 9 bases are a match to TRBD2. Germline CDR1 and CDR2: SGHNT and YYREEE (reference sequence). With V trimmed by 5 bases and J by 6 bases, 9 bases remained unmatched. The CDR3 contains 15 residues. In DNA, the CDR3 is TGTGCCAGCAGGTCCAGAGAAGCGGGAGGCAATGAGCAGTTCTTC. Encoded protein: CASRSREAGGNEQFF.

The chain carries TRBV20-1 and TRBJ2-1; TRBD2 agrees at 8 bases. The J segment lost 9 bases and the V segment lost 3 bases, leaving 16 bases of the junction unmatched. Germline V gene data show CDR1 as DFQATT and CDR2 as SNEGSKA (reference sequence). The CDR3 is made up of 16 amino acids. CDR3 amino acids: CSASLLRAGAEGEQFF. The CDR3, as DNA: TGCAGTGCTAGTTTATTAAGAGCGGGGGCCGAGGGTGAGCAGTTCTTC.

The chain combines TRBV7-9 with TRBJ1-1, with D hard to call. The CDR3 is 14 residues long. Trimming took 7 bases from V and 0 from J, leaving 12 bases between them. CDR1 and CDR2 (germline): SEHNR, FQNEAQ (reference sequence). The CDR3 DNA follows: TGTGCCAGCAACGCAGCACGGATGAACACTGAAGCTTTCTTT. Translation gives CASNAARMNTEAFF.

This sequence joins TRBV5-4 and TRBJ2-1, with 10 bases that match TRBD2. The CDR3 contains 20 residues. The V gene end was trimmed by 1 base and the J gene end by 0 bases; junction bases not matched to a gene: 13. The germline CDR1 and CDR2 sequences are SGHNT and YYREEE (reference sequence). The CDR3 protein is CASSLSTASGRLSSYNEQFF. In DNA, the CDR3 is TGTGCCAGCAGCTTGTCTACGGCTAGCGGGAGACTAAGCTCCTACAATGAGCAGTTCTTC.

The V gene is TRBV19, the J gene TRBJ2-3; weak D call: TRBD2 (5 bases). CDR1 and CDR2 from the germline V gene are LNHDA and SQIVND (reference sequence). CDR3 length: 14 amino acids. V was shortened by 0 bases and J by 3 bases, with 7 bases between the two germline ends. CDR3 DNA sequence: TGTGCCAGTAGTATAGATGGGGAGACAGATACGCAGTATTTT. This encodes CASSIDGETDTQYF.

The chain links TRBV7-8 to TRBJ2-1; 7 positions match TRBD1. The CDR3 runs to 17 residues. The junction had 8 bases not matched to a gene; V was cut back by 2 bases and J by 1 base. In germline, CDR1 is SGHVS, CDR2 FQNEAQ. In nucleotides, the CDR3 is TGTGCCAGCAGCTTAAAAAGGGACAGAAAGTCCTACAATGAGCAGTTCTTC. Translated: CASSLKRDRKSYNEQFF. Full variable domain (rest looked up from reference TRBV7-8 and TRBJ2-1): GAGVSQSPRYKVAKRGQDVALRCDPISGHVSLFWYQQALGQGPEFLTYFQNEAQLDKSGLPSDRFFAERPEGSVSTLKIQRTQQEDSAVYLCASSLKRDRKSYNEQFFGPGTRLTVL.

This clone appeared a few times. V is TRBV7-2 and J is TRBJ1-3; D not certain. V lost 5 bases, J lost 0 bases, and 11 bases lay in between. The CDR3 spans 15 residues. Germline V gene sequence: CDR1 SGHTA, CDR2 FQGNSA. The DNA for the CDR3 is TGTGCCAGCAGCGACGCAGTCGGCTCTGGAAACACCATATATTTT. This sequence encodes CASSDAVGSGNTIYF.

The chain employs TRBV19 and TRBJ2-3, with 13 bases identical to TRBD2. Trimming at V came to 7 bases and at J to 7 bases, leaving 8 bases not matched to a gene. The CDR3 consists of 15 residues. Germline V gene data show CDR1 as LNHDA and CDR2 as SQIVND (reference sequence). The CDR3: CASIARGLAGNTQYF. CDR3 in DNA: TGTGCCAGTATCGCGAGGGGACTAGCGGGGAATACGCAGTATTTT.